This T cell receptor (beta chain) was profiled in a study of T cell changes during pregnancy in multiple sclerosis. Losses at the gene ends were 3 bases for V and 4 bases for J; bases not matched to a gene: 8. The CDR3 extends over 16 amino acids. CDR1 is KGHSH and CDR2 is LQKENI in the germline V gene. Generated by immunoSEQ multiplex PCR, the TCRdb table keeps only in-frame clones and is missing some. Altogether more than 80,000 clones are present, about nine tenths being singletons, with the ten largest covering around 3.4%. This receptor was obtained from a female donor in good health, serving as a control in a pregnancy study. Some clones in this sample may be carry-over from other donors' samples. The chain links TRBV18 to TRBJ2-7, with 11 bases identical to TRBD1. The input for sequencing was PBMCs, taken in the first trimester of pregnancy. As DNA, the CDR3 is TGTGCCAGCTCACCTAGGACAGGGGGCAATGAATACGAGCAGTACTTC. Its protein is CASSPRTGGNEYEQYF.